Listed below are T cell receptor beta chains from one sample, sequenced in a study of radiation and T cells in renal cell carcinoma. Repertoires were generated with immunoSEQ multiplex PCR, while TCRdb's copy carries only in-frame clones and drops some. Here the sample spans 25,000 to 40,000 clones, roughly 80% being singletons. The input for sequencing was blood, taken from a patient whose treatment included radiotherapy and nephrectomy. These receptors originate from a man between 60 and 70 years old with renal cell carcinoma. CDR3s include the opening cysteine and the closing phenylalanine or tryptophan. A D gene is named only where the DNA matches it firmly. Clone size is given for some rows only: seen once, a few or many times, or a class if the clone is expanded.

V	size	D	J	CDR3	DNA
TRBV7-6	few	NA	TRBJ1-1	CASSLAGANTEAFF	TGTGCCAGCAGCTTAGCAGGGGCTAACACTGAAGCTTTCTTT
TRBV6-6	NA	NA	TRBJ1-5	CASSSLGRQPQHF	TGTGCCAGCAGTTCCCTTGGGAGGCAGCCCCAGCATTTT
TRBV7-8	NA	NA	TRBJ1-5	CASSLAFKPQHF	TGTGCCAGCAGCTTAGCCTTTAAGCCCCAGCATTTT
TRBV5-1	few	TRBD1	TRBJ2-3	CASSGDSRADTQYF	TGCGCCAGCAGCGGGGACAGCCGCGCAGATACGCAGTATTTT
TRBV5-5	NA	NA	TRBJ2-7	CASSLGLGRAREQYF	TGTGCCAGCAGCTTGGGCTTGGGCAGGGCGAGGGAGCAGTACTTC
TRBV18	few	NA	TRBJ1-1	CASSRYGEEAFF	TGTGCCAGCTCCCGCTACGGAGAGGAAGCTTTCTTT
TRBV5-4	NA	TRBD1	TRBJ2-7	CASSPTDRGIYEQYF	TGTGCCAGCAGCCCCACGGACAGGGGTATCTACGAGCAGTACTTC
TRBV19	NA	TRBD2	TRBJ2-3	CASSPRGSGGLDTQYF	TGTGCCAGTTCACCCCGGGGTAGCGGGGGTCTGGATACGCAGTATTTT
TRBV18	NA	TRBD2	TRBJ2-1	CASSPAVAGGTYNEQFF	TGTGCCAGCTCACCGGCCGTTGCGGGAGGAACCTACAATGAGCAGTTCTTC
TRBV6-1	NA	TRBD1	TRBJ1-1	CASRWDRGTEAFF	TGTGCCAGCAGATGGGACAGGGGGACTGAAGCTTTCTTT
TRBV5-4	NA	TRBD2	TRBJ2-1	CASSSERGAHEQFF	TGTGCCAGCAGCTCCGAGCGGGGGGCCCATGAGCAGTTCTTC
TRBV14	NA	TRBD2	TRBJ2-1	CASSQDLVAGTQFF	TGTGCCAGCAGCCAAGATCTGGTAGCGGGGACGCAGTTCTTC
TRBV6-5	NA	TRBD1	TRBJ2-2	CASSRTGNTGELFF	TGTGCCAGCAGTCGGACAGGGAACACCGGGGAGCTGTTTTTT
TRBV9	NA	NA	TRBJ2-1	CASSRGFNEQFF	TGTGCCAGCAGTCGGGGATTCAATGAGCAGTTCTTC
TRBV7-2	NA	NA	TRBJ1-5	CASSLGRAEPQHF	TGTGCCAGCAGCTTAGGCAGGGCTGAGCCCCAGCATTTT
TRBV29-1	NA	NA	TRBJ2-2	CSVLGRGDTGELFF	TGCAGCGTTCTGGGCAGGGGTGACACCGGGGAGCTGTTTTTT
TRBV27	NA	TRBD2	TRBJ2-1	CASSVSGIYNEQFF	TGTGCCAGCAGCGTTAGCGGGATCTACAATGAGCAGTTCTTC
TRBV5-4	NA	TRBD2	TRBJ2-7	CASSPASGSYEQYF	TGTGCCAGCAGCCCTGCTAGCGGCTCCTACGAGCAGTACTTC
TRBV6-1	NA	NA	TRBJ2-1	CASSEYESEQFF	TGTGCCAGCAGTGAATATGAGAGTGAGCAGTTCTTC
TRBV6-6	NA	NA	TRBJ2-5	CASSLTGETQYF	TGTGCCAGCAGCTTGACCGGAGAGACCCAGTACTTC
TRBV5-1	NA	TRBD1	TRBJ2-7	CASSRTGAGDGEQYF	TGCGCCAGCAGTCGTACAGGGGCCGGCGATGGCGAGCAGTACTTC
TRBV5-6	NA	NA	TRBJ1-6	CASTSVGLGSPLHF	TGTGCCAGCACCTCTGTGGGTTTAGGGTCACCCCTCCACTTT
TRBV6-1	NA	NA	TRBJ2-7	CASSDFGILGYEQYF	TGTGCCAGCAGTGACTTCGGGATCCTCGGCTACGAGCAGTACTTC
TRBV7-3	few	NA	TRBJ1-2	CASSLTRQNGGYTF	TGTGCCAGCAGCTTAACCCGCCAGAACGGTGGCTACACCTTC
TRBV7-2	NA	NA	TRBJ1-5	CASSFGQGQIYSNQPQHF	TGTGCCAGCAGCTTCGGGCAGGGGCAGATTTATAGCAATCAGCCCCAGCATTTT
TRBV9	NA	TRBD2	TRBJ2-1	CASSLAGYNEQFF	TGTGCCAGCAGTCTAGCGGGCTACAATGAGCAGTTCTTC
TRBV6-6	few	NA	TRBJ1-1	CASKTGGSGTEAFF	TGTGCCAGCAAAACGGGGGGATCGGGGACTGAAGCTTTCTTT
TRBV2	NA	NA	TRBJ1-1	CASSELAGKAFF	TGTGCCAGCAGTGAATTGGCCGGGAAAGCTTTCTTT
TRBV30	NA	NA	TRBJ1-4	CAWSKTAEKLFF	TGTGCCTGGAGCAAAACAGCTGAAAAACTGTTTTTT
TRBV7-8	NA	TRBD1	TRBJ2-2	CASSPTRTTGGITGELFF	TGTGCCAGCAGCCCTACCCGTACCACAGGGGGTATCACCGGGGAGCTGTTTTTT
TRBV2	once	TRBD1	TRBJ2-1	CASSDLSGGITYNEQFF	TGTGCCAGCAGTGATCTCTCAGGGGGCATCACCTACAATGAGCAGTTCTTC
TRBV19	NA	NA	TRBJ2-2	CASTPGSRELFF	TGTGCCAGTACCCCAGGGAGTCGGGAGCTGTTTTTT